This T cell receptor beta chain was captured by sequencing in a study of CD8+ T cells in alopecia areata. Extracted from the samples, RNA was reverse transcribed into cDNA to serve as the sequencing template. Sequencing was performed with immunoSEQ multiplex PCR; in TCRdb, only in-frame clones are kept and a portion is missing. The sample lists about 150,000 clones, under 60% occurring once. The V end was cut by 4 bases, the J end by 5 bases, with 8 bases between. The CDR3 spans 12 residues. Germline-derived CDR1 and CDR2 are SGHTA and FQGNSA. The origin of this receptor is a human donor with alopecia areata. V is TRBV7-2 and J is TRBJ2-5; no clear D. The sequenced sample was CD4+ T cells sorted from blood, obtained at week 0. The CDR3 sequence is CASSSTVETQYF. CDR3 DNA sequence: TGTGCCAGCAGCTCGACGGTGGAGACCCAGTACTTC. The entire variable domain, with the rest obtained from reference TRBV7-2 and TRBJ2-5, is as follows: GAGVSQSPSNKVTEKGKDVELRCDPISGHTALYWYRQSLGQGLEFLIYFQGNSAPDKSGLPSDRFSAERTGGSVSTLTIQRTQQEDSAVYLCASSSTVETQYFGPGTRLLVL.